This T cell receptor (beta chain) was profiled in a study of tissue T cells after allogeneic stem cell transplantation. Some clones are missing from TCRdb's copy, which holds only in-frame ones; the method was immunoSEQ multiplex PCR. The data hold about 16,000 clones, with roughly three quarters observed a single time. Comment on this clone: Antigen specificity is unknown. Mouse names are used for the genes. The read is 1 residue too short to cover the CDR3 end, so that end is filled in from the germline J gene.

V shed 5 bases and J 2 bases; nucleotides not matched to a gene: 4. The CDR3 consists of 14 residues. Germline-derived CDR1 and CDR2 are NNHDY and SYVADS. Study findings and constraints: Blood and spleen captured only part of the tissue TCR repertoire.

The V and J genes are TRBV13-3 and TRBJ2-5; the match to TRBD2 covers 8 bases. Input material: spleen. This clonotype originated in a female BALB/c mouse in good health. The MHC haplotype of this mouse line is H2-d. The DNA read from the CDR3 is TGTGCCAGCAGAACTACTGGGGGCCAAGACACCCAGTAC. Amino acids: CASRTTGGQDTQY. The whole CDR3 region reads CASRTTGGQDTQYF.